These 19 T cell receptor beta chains came from one sample sequenced in a study of glioma-infiltrating T cells. Amplification of TCR alpha and beta CDR3 regions from RNA used iRepertoire nested multiplex PCR. TCRdb used MiXCR to reprocess the multiplex PCR reads, holding one entry per CDR3 protein. The sample has about 380,000 distinct CDR3 sequences; roughly two fifths are singletons. The sequenced material came from glioma tissue, nonneoplastic brain tissue, or PBMCs (not recorded which). The receptors come from a human donor with low-grade glioma or glioblastoma, undergoing nonglioma brain surgery, or in good health (not recorded which).

This chain uses TRBV11-2 with TRBJ2-2; no clear D. CDR1 is SGHAT and CDR2 is FQNNGV in the germline V gene. The CDR3 has 14 residues. V lost 3 bases and J lost 3, with 8 bases in between. CDR3 DNA sequence: TGTGCCAGCAGCTTTAACACACACACCGGGGAGCTGTTTTTT. This sequence encodes CASSFNTHTGELFF.

This clonotype was seen a few times. J is TRBJ1-1 and V is TRBV18, with TRBD1 matching 7 bases. Germline assignment: CDR1 KGHSH and CDR2 LQKENI. J gave up 7 bases and V 3 bases, and 8 bases lay outside the gene matches. This CDR3 has 14 amino acids. This CDR3 reads CASSPGEGQYEAFF. The CDR3 DNA is TGTGCCAGCTCACCCGGCGAGGGACAGTATGAAGCTTTCTTT. The complete variable domain, with remaining parts taken from reference TRBV18 and TRBJ1-1, reads NAGVMQNPRHLVRRRGQEARLRCSPMKGHSHVYWYRQLPEEGLKFMVYLQKENIIDESGMPKERFSAEFPKEGPSILRIQQVVRGDSAAYFCASSPGEGQYEAFFGQGTRLTVV.

The chain joins TRBV20-1 to TRBJ1-3; TRBD1 matches at 10 bases. After removal of 0 bases from V and 0 bases from J, the junction contained 8 bases not matched to a gene. This CDR3 is 18 amino acids long. The germline CDR1 and CDR2 sequences are DFQATT and SNEGSKA (reference sequence). CDR3 loop: CSARDPDRGILSGNTIYF. CDR3 nucleotide sequence: TGCAGTGCTAGAGATCCGGACAGGGGGATTCTCTCTGGAAACACCATATATTTT.

Comment on this clonotype: This clone may be a read error of a much larger clone one base away. The chain joins TRBV27 to TRBJ1-2; D possibly corresponds to TRBD1 (5 bases). The germline V and J ends were trimmed by 0 bases and 4 bases, with 15 bases remaining between them. The CDR3 is 16 residues long. Germline V lookup: CDR1 MNHEY, CDR2 SMNVEV (reference sequence). The CDR3 nucleotides read TGTGCCAGCAGTTTATCTGTCTGGCAGGGCCCCTATGGCTACACCTTC. Residues: CASSLSVWQGPYGYTF.

This clonotype came up many times. The chain has TRBV7-2 and TRBJ2-7; maybe TRBD1 (6 bases). Trimming pared 6 bases from V and 0 bases from J, leaving 12 bases between. The CDR3 is 14 amino acids. Germline values: CDR1 SGHTA, CDR2 FQGNSA. Here the CDR3 DNA reads TGTGCCAGCAGTTACAGGGTTAGCTCCTACGAGCAGTACTTC. It specifies CASSYRVSSYEQYF.

Regarding this clonotype: A read error may be the cause here, since a much bigger clone is one base away. V usage is TRBV28 and J usage is TRBJ1-1, with 7 bases that match TRBD1. The CDR3 spans 15 residues. Germline V gene lookup returns CDR1 MDHEN and CDR2 SYDVKM. V dropped 7 bases and J dropped 4; count of bases not matched to a gene: 12. The CDR3 coding sequence is TGTGCCAGCACTCACCTAGGGGGCCTGTCCACTGAAGCTTTCTTT. Encoded protein: CASTHLGGLSTEAFF.

A few counts support this clonotype. The chain links TRBV19 to TRBJ2-1; D is possibly TRBD1 (5 bases). The germline gives CDR1 LNHDA, CDR2 SQIVND (reference sequence). The CDR3 sequence is 12 residues long. V lost 5 bases, J lost 5 bases, and 7 bases lay in between. Written as DNA, the CDR3 is TGTGCCAGTAGTTTAGGGGACAATGAGCAGTTCTTC. Protein sequence: CASSLGDNEQFF.

A note on this clonotype: At one of its ends the junction is not consistent with the germline gene, which may arise from a read error. This chain links TRBV18 with TRBJ1-1; D perhaps matches TRBD1 (6 bases). Germline CDR1 is KGHSH and CDR2 is LQKENI. The CDR3 has 16 residues. CDR3 loop: CASSPFSGAGGTEAFF. The CDR3 region has the DNA TGTGCCAGCTCACCCTTTTCCGGGGCCGGGGGCACTGAGGCTTTCTTT.

The V gene is TRBV4-1, the J gene TRBJ2-7, with unresolved D. Trimming took 4 bases from V and 1 from J, leaving 8 bases between them. The CDR3 has 13 residues. CDR1 and CDR2 from the germline V gene are MGHRA and YSYEKL. CDR3 in amino acids: CASSRARSYEQYF. In DNA, the CDR3 is TGCGCCAGCAGCCGAGCACGTTCCTACGAGCAGTACTTC.

V and J are TRBV28 and TRBJ2-7; D may be TRBD2 (5 bases). The CDR3 is made up of 18 amino acids. V lost 7 bases and J lost 1, with 26 bases in between. Germline CDR1 MDHEN, CDR2 SYDVKM. The CDR3 spells CASTLGRGPYSNSYEQYF. Written as DNA, the CDR3 is TGTGCCAGCACCCTGGGTCGGGGTCCTTACTCTAATTCCTACGAGCAGTACTTC.

Only a few counts were recorded for this clonotype. The chain couples TRBV19 to TRBJ1-6; TRBD1 might be the D (5 bases). Looked up from germline, CDR1 is LNHDA and CDR2 is SQIVND (reference sequence). Trimming removed 3 bases at V and 10 bases at J, with 13 bases between. The length of the CDR3 is 14 residues. This chain's CDR3 is CASSMTAGRSPLHF. CDR3 in DNA: TGTGCCAGTAGTATGACGGCGGGGCGGTCACCCCTCCACTTT.

In its sample, this clonotype was seen a few times. The gene calls are TRBV3-1 and TRBJ2-3; unclear D gene. The CDR3 is 11 amino acids. The ends were cut back, 2 bases at V and 5 bases at J, with 2 bases in the middle. From germline, CDR1 is LGHDT and CDR2 YNNKEL (reference sequence). As DNA, the CDR3 is TGTGCCAGCAGCCAAAGAGATACGCAGTATTTT. Its translation is CASSQRDTQYF.

J is TRBJ1-2 and V is TRBV18, with TRBD1 matching over 8 bases. The ends lost 3 bases at V and 0 bases at J; junction bases unmatched: 6. The CDR3 totals 16 residues. Germline CDR1 KGHSH, CDR2 LQKENI. CDR3 nucleotide sequence: TGTGCCAGCTCACCTTCGGACAGGGCGTCTAACTATGGCTACACCTTC. Translating it yields CASSPSDRASNYGYTF.

Concerning this clonotype itself: The junction does not match germline at one end; this may be a read error. The chain combines TRBV20-1 with TRBJ2-1; 10 nucleotides agree with TRBD2. Per germline, CDR1 DFQATT and CDR2 SNEGSKA (reference sequence). This CDR3 spans 15 amino acids. Here the CDR3 DNA reads TGCAGTGCTACCGCTAGCGGGAGTCCCTACAATGGGCAGTTCTTC. Residues: CSATASGSPYNGQFF.

This clonotype showed up many times. V usage is TRBV4-2 and J usage is TRBJ2-3; 8 bases match TRBD2. In germline, CDR1 is LGHNA, CDR2 YNFKEQ. The V segment lost 0 bases and the J segment 2 bases; nucleotides outside the gene matches: 7. The CDR3 covers 17 residues. The CDR3 here is CASSQDRSSGDTDTQYF. For the CDR3, the DNA is TGTGCCAGCAGCCAAGATAGGAGTAGCGGGGACACAGATACGCAGTATTTT.

The rearrangement links TRBV28 to TRBJ2-6, with unresolved D. The CDR3 length is 18 residues. V lost 8 bases to trimming and J lost 1 base, with 21 bases between them. The V gene's germline CDR1 is MDHEN and CDR2 SYDVKM. The CDR3 sequence: CASRSLGFLKSGANVLTF. DNA of the CDR3: TGTGCCAGCCGATCCCTAGGTTTCCTAAAGTCTGGGGCCAACGTCCTGACTTTC.

In this sample, this clonotype turned up a few times. The chain couples TRBV28 to TRBJ1-4, with D perhaps TRBD1 (6 bases). Between the trimmed V and J ends, which lost 7 bases and 8 bases, there was a span of 20 bases. The CDR3 contains 15 residues. Germline CDR1 and CDR2: MDHEN and SYDVKM. The CDR3 region is CASIEGGRNEEKLFF. The CDR3 DNA reads as TGTGCCAGCATAGAGGGGGGCCGGAATGAGGAAAAACTGTTTTTT. The whole variable domain, remainder taken from reference TRBV28 and TRBJ1-4, is DVKVTQSSRYLVKRTGEKVFLECVQDMDHENMFWYRQDPGLGLRLIYFSYDVKMKEKGDIPEGYSVSREKKERFSLILESASTNQTSMYLCASIEGGRNEEKLFFGSGTQLSVL.

The chain links TRBV4-1 to TRBJ1-4; 7 bases match TRBD1. Germline trimming cut 6 bases from V and 8 bases from J; bases unmatched to any gene: 15. The CDR3 covers 16 residues. CDR1 MGHRA and CDR2 YSYEKL come from the germline V gene. CDR3 in DNA: TGCGCCAGCAGACCCATTGCCGGACAGGCGGAGGAAAAACTGTTTTTT. Translated: CASRPIAGQAEEKLFF.

This clonotype was observed a handful of times. The chain employs TRBV15 and TRBJ2-1; TRBD2 might be the D (5 bases). The germline V gene has CDR1 LNHNV and CDR2 YYDKDF (reference sequence). Trimming shortened V by 4 bases and J by 6 bases, and 16 bases separated the two germline ends. The CDR3 is 15 amino acids. This CDR3 is CATSTGPLAGNEQFF. The CDR3 bases are TGTGCCACCAGCACCGGACCGTTGGCGGGCAATGAGCAGTTCTTC.